This TCR beta chain appears in the sequencing data of a study of PD-L1 blockade in urothelial cancer. Turning to the study itself: About 90% of the roughly 29 patients were males with bladder-origin urothelial cancer. Blood-derived samples held a median approximately 150,000 T cells. Study-wide findings and caveats: Pretreatment blood TCR clonality under the median forecast improved survival.

Data came from immunoSEQ multiplex PCR; TCRdb stores just in-frame clones and leaves some out. There are about 100,000 clones in the sample; roughly nine tenths occur only once, and about 0.91% lies in the top ten. The CDR3 consists of 15 residues. J gave up 0 bases and V 4 bases, and 3 bases lay outside the gene matches. Germline loops: CDR1 KGHSH, CDR2 LQKENI. Worth noting for this clone: Its antigen is not known.

This receptor was obtained from a woman of 80 years or more with urothelial cancer. This rearrangement joins TRBV18 to TRBJ2-3; the match to TRBD2 covers 8 bases. This specimen consisted of PBMCs, obtained around atezolizumab (anti-PD-L1) treatment. The CDR3 region is CASSLLADSTDTQYF. DNA for the CDR3: TGTGCCAGCTCACTACTAGCGGATAGCACAGATACGCAGTATTTT.